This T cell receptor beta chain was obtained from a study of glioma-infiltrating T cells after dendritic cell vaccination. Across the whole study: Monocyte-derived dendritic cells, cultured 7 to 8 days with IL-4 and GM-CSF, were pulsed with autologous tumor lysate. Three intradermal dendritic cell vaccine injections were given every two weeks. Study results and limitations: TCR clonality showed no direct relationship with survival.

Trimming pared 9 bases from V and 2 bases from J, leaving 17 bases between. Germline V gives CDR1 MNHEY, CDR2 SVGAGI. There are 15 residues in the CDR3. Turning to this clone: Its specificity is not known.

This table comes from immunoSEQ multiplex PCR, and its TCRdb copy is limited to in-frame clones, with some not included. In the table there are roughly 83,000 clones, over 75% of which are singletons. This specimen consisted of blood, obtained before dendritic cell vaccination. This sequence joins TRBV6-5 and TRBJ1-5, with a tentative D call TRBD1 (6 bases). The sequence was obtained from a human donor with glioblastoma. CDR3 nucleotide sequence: TGTGCCAGTTGTAAAACGGCAGGGGGCAATCAGCCCCAGCATTTT. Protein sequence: CASCKTAGGNQPQHF.